A selection of T cell receptor beta chains follows, all from one sample in a study of blood T cells in healthy people across ages. MiXCR was run by TCRdb on the 5' RACE reads, yielding one entry per CDR3 protein. This sample carries around 1.5 million distinct CDR3 sequences, about 31% of them seen once, and the ten largest clones take 10% to 12%. Sequenced sample: blood. Every receptor here comes from a woman in her twenties or thirties in good health. CDR3s include the opening cysteine and the closing phenylalanine or tryptophan. D genes are given only for firm matches. For some rows the clone size is stated as once, few or many, or as a class when expanded; others skip it.

>TRBV7-7|few|TRBD2|TRBJ2-7
TGTGCCAGCAGCTTAGGGAGCGGGGGGTTCTACGAGCAGTACTTC
CASSLGSGGFYEQYF
>TRBV27|many|.|TRBJ2-7
TGTGCCAGCAGCGAATGGGGTGATAGCGTCGGCGAGCAGTACTTC
CASSEWGDSVGEQYF
>TRBV2|few|TRBD2|TRBJ2-1
TGTGCCAGCAGACCCAGCGGGGGCTACAATGAGCAGTTCTTC
CASRPSGGYNEQFF
>TRBV20-1|.|.|TRBJ2-2
TGCAGTGCTAGACATCTGAACACCGGGGAGCTGTTTTTT
CSARHLNTGELFF
>TRBV20-1|.|TRBD2|TRBJ2-1
TGCAGTGCTCCCGACCGGACTAGCGCCGAGCAGTTCTTC
CSAPDRTSAEQFF
>TRBV29-1|.|.|TRBJ1-1
TGCAGCGTTGAAGAGCCAGTGTCAAACACTGAAGCTTTCTTT
CSVEEPVSNTEAFF
>TRBV20-1|.|.|TRBJ2-3
TGCAGTGCTACCCGCGGTTCTCTAGGCACAGATACGCAGTATTTT
CSATRGSLGTDTQYF
>TRBV20-1|.|.|TRBJ1-4
TGCAGTGCTAGAGTTGTAGATACTAATGAAAAACTGTTTTTT
CSARVVDTNEKLFF
>TRBV2|.|.|TRBJ1-4
TGTGCCAGCAGTGAAGATGCAGGGAAACTGTTTTTT
CASSEDAGKLFF
>TRBV11-2|.|.|TRBJ1-2
TGTGCCAGCAGCTCCTTCCGTTCCCGACGCAACCTATACTATGGCTACACCTTC
CASSSFRSRRNLYYGYTF
>TRBV9|many|.|TRBJ2-1
TGTGCCAGCAGCACTCCGGCCAAGAATGAGCAGTTCTTC
CASSTPAKNEQFF
>TRBV6-1|.|TRBD2|TRBJ2-3
TGTGCCAGCAGGCCACTAGCGTTAGCGGATACGCAGTATTTT
CASRPLALADTQYF
>TRBV20-1|few|.|TRBJ2-5
TGCAGTGCTAGACCACAGGGTGCGGACTTGGGTGGGACCCAGTACTTC
CSARPQGADLGGTQYF
>TRBV20-1|few|TRBD1|TRBJ2-1
TGCAGTGCTAGAGCAAGGGACAGGGTCTACAATGAGCAGTTCTTC
CSARARDRVYNEQFF
>TRBV5-1|many|.|TRBJ2-5
TGCGCCAGCAGCTTGGGACATGATCAAGAGACCCAGTACTTC
CASSLGHDQETQYF
>TRBV7-3|many|TRBD2|TRBJ2-5
TGTGCCAGCAGCTTAATGTCGGGCGCGGGGGGGCCCCAGACCCAGTACTTC
CASSLMSGAGGPQTQYF
>TRBV3-1|few|.|TRBJ2-5
TGTGCCAGCAGCCAGACTGGGGGGGCCCAGCAAGAGACCCAGTACTTC
CASSQTGGAQQETQYF
>TRBV6-2/TRBV6-3|.|.|TRBJ2-7
TGTGCCAGCAGTCCCGCGGGACTGGTCTACGAGCAGTACTTC
CASSPAGLVYEQYF
>TRBV4-2|few|.|TRBJ1-2
TGTGCCAGCAGCCAAGAGTGGCCAACCTATGGCTACACCTTC
CASSQEWPTYGYTF
>TRBV9|few|TRBD2|TRBJ2-1
TGTGCCAGCAGCCCGCGGACTAGCGGGATTGGGGGCTACAATGAGCAGTTCTTC
CASSPRTSGIGGYNEQFF
>TRBV7-9|.|TRBD1|TRBJ2-2
TGTGCCAGCAGCCGAAAGACAGGGAGCACCGGGGAGCTGTTTTTT
CASSRKTGSTGELFF
>TRBV25-1|few|.|TRBJ2-4
TGTGCCAGCAGTGGGTACAGCCTGAAAAACATTCAGTACTTC
CASSGYSLKNIQYF
>TRBV7-8|many|.|TRBJ2-3
TGTGCCAGCAGCCCCGGGACACCCACAGATACGCAGTATTTT
CASSPGTPTDTQYF
>TRBV10-3|.|.|TRBJ2-7
TGTGCCATCAGTGGCCGGGTTTCAAGCTCCTACGAGCAGTACTTC
CAISGRVSSSYEQYF
>TRBV18|.|.|TRBJ1-1
TGTGCCAGCTGGGGCGACCGAGGAGTGGCTGAAGCTTTCTTT
CASWGDRGVAEAFF
>TRBV6-2/TRBV6-3|.|.|TRBJ2-1
TGTGCCAGCAGTTTGGGGGAGGTCTCCTACAATGAGCAGTTCTTC
CASSLGEVSYNEQFF
>TRBV3-1|once|.|TRBJ1-1
TGTGCCAGCAGCCAAGATCTCGAGGGCTTGAACACTGAAGCTTTCTTT
CASSQDLEGLNTEAFF
>TRBV4-1|many|.|TRBJ2-1
TGCGCCAGCAGCCGGATTACAGAAGGGAATGAGCAGTTCTTC
CASSRITEGNEQFF
>TRBV5-1|many|TRBD2|TRBJ2-5
TGCGCCAGCAGCTTGGGGGGGCCTACACCTAGCGGGGAACAAGAGACCCAGTACTTC
CASSLGGPTPSGEQETQYF
>TRBV20-1|few|TRBD2|TRBJ2-1
TGCAGTGCTCAATCAAGCGGGAGTGCCTACAATGAGCAGTTCTTC
CSAQSSGSAYNEQFF
>TRBV29-1|.|.|TRBJ1-1
TGCAGCGTTGGGGCCCGTCTGCAGGTGAACACTGAAGCTTTCTTT
CSVGARLQVNTEAFF
>TRBV3-1|.|.|TRBJ2-1
TGTGCCAGCAGCCCCACGAACCGGAACAATGAGCAGTTCTTC
CASSPTNRNNEQFF
>TRBV4-1|.|TRBD1|TRBJ2-2
TGCGCCAGCAGCCAACCCGTGGACAGGGAGAACACCGGGGAGCTGTTTTTT
CASSQPVDRENTGELFF
>TRBV6-1|few|.|TRBJ2-5
TGTGCCAGCAGTGTATTCGGTGTTGAGACCCAGTACTTC
CASSVFGVETQYF
>TRBV2|.|.|TRBJ2-5
TGTGCCATTCGGGACCTTCAAGAGACCCAGTACTTC
CAIRDLQETQYF
>TRBV2|many|.|TRBJ2-7
TGTGCCAGCAGTGAAGCCTTTCGACACGCGACTAATTACGAGCAGTACTTC
CASSEAFRHATNYEQYF
>TRBV15|.|.|TRBJ1-2
TGTGCCACCAGCTCCGGGCCATCCAAACCTACTAACTATGGCTACACCTTC
CATSSGPSKPTNYGYTF
>TRBV5-1|few|.|TRBJ1-4
TGCGCCAGCAGCTTGGACTTTAATGAAAAACTGTTTTTT
CASSLDFNEKLFF
>TRBV20-1|few|.|TRBJ2-3
TGCAGTGCAACGCGGGACTCTGATTTCACAGATACGCAGTATTTT
CSATRDSDFTDTQYF
>TRBV9|.|.|TRBJ2-3
TGTGCCAGCAGCGCTCAGGATCTTACGCAGTATTTT
CASSAQDLTQYF
>TRBV20-1|.|TRBD1|TRBJ1-1
TGCAGTGCTACCGACCGGACAGGGGGGGTCTACACTGAAGCTTTCTTT
CSATDRTGGVYTEAFF
>TRBV5-1|.|TRBD1|TRBJ2-1
TGCGCCAGCAGCTTGGGGGGACAGACGAGCCAGGGTCAGTTCTTC
CASSLGGQTSQGQFF